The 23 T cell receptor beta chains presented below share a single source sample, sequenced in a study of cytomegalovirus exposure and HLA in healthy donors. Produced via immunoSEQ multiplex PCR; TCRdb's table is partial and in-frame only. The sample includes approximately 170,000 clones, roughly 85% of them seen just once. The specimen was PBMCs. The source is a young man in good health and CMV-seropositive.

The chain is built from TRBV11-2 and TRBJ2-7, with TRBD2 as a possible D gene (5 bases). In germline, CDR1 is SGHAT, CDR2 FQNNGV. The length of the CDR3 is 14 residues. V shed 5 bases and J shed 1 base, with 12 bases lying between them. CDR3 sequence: CASSPGGASYEQYF. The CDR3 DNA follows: TGTGCCAGCAGCCCCGGAGGTGCATCCTACGAGCAGTACTTC.

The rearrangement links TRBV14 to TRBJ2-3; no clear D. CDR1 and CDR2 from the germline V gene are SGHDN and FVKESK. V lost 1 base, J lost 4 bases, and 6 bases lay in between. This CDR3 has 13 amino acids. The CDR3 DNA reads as TGTGCCAGCAGCCAAGGAGGCCCAGATACGCAGTATTTT. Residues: CASSQGGPDTQYF.

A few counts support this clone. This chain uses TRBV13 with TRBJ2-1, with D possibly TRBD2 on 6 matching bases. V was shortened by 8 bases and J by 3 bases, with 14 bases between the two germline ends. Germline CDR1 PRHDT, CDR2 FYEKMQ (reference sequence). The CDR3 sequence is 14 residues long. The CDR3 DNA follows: TGTGCCAGCTCCCGGACGGGAGTCTACAATGAGCAGTTCTTC. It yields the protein CASSRTGVYNEQFF.

CDR3 residues: CASSWEGQGYEQYF. In nucleotides, the CDR3 is TGTGCCAGCAGCTGGGAGGGACAGGGCTACGAGCAGTACTTC. This sequence joins TRBV11-2 and TRBJ2-7; 9 bases match TRBD1. V shed 4 bases, J shed 3 bases, and the junction held 4 bases outside the gene matches. This CDR3 comprises 14 residues. CDR1 and CDR2 from the germline V gene are SGHAT and FQNNGV.

CDR3 nucleotide sequence: TGTGCCAGCATAAGGGGGAACACTGAAGCTTTCTTT. This translates into CASIRGNTEAFF. V usage is TRBV2 and J usage is TRBJ1-1; a weak D match, TRBD1 (5 bases). The V end was cut by 7 bases, the J end by 1 base, with 7 bases between. The CDR3 covers 12 residues. The germline CDR1 and CDR2 sequences are SNHLY and FYNNEI.

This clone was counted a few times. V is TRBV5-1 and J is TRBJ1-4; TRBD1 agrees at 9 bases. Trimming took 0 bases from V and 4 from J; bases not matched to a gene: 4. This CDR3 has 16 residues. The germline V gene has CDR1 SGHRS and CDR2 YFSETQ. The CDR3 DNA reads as TGCGCCAGCAGCTTGGCGGGGACAGGGCTTAATGAAAAACTGTTTTTT. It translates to CASSLAGTGLNEKLFF. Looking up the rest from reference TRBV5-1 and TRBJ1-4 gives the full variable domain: KAGVTQTPRYLIKTRGQQVTLSCSPISGHRSVSWYQQTPGQGLQFLFEYFSETQRNKGNFPGRFSGRQFSNSRSEMNVSTLELGDSALYLCASSLAGTGLNEKLFFGSGTQLSVL.

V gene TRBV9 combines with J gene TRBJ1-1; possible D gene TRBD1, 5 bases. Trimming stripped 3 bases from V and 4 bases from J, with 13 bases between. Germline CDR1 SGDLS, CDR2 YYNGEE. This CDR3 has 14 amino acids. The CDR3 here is CASSASGFATEAFF. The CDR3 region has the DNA TGTGCCAGCAGCGCCTCAGGGTTTGCCACTGAAGCTTTCTTT. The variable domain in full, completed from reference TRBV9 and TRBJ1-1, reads DSGVTQTPKHLITATGQRVTLRCSPRSGDLSVYWYQQSLDQGLQFLIQYYNGEERAKGNILERFSAQQFPDLHSELNLSSLELGDSALYFCASSASGFATEAFFGQGTRLTVV.

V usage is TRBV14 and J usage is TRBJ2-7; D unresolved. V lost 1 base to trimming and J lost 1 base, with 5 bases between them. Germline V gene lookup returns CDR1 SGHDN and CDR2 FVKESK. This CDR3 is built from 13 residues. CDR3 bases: TGTGCCAGCAGCCAAGGTCTGTCCTACGAGCAGTACTTC. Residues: CASSQGLSYEQYF.

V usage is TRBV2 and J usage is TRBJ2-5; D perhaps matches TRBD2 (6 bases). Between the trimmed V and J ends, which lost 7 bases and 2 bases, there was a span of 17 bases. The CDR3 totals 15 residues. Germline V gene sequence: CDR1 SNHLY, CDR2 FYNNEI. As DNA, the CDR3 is TGTGCCAGCATAACAAGGCGGGGCGCTCAAGAGACCCAGTACTTC. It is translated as CASITRRGAQETQYF. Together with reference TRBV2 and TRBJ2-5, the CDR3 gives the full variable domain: EPEVTQTPSHQVTQMGQEVILRCVPISNHLYFYWYRQILGQKVEFLVSFYNNEISEKSEIFDDQFSVERPDGSNFTLKIRSTKLEDSAMYFCASITRRGAQETQYFGPGTRLLVL.

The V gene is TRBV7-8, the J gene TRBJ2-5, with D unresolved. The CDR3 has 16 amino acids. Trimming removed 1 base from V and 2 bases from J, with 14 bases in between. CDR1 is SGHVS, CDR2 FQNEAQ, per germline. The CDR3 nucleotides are TGTGCCAGCAGCTTAGAGCGAATGAGAGCACAAGAGACCCAGTACTTC. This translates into CASSLERMRAQETQYF.

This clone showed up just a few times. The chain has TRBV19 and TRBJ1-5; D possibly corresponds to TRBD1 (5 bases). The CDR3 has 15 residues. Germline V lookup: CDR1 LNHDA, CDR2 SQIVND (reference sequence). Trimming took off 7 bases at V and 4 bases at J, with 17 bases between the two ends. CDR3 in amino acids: CASTLRHDRNQPQHF. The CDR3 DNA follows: TGTGCCAGTACCCTACGACACGACAGAAATCAGCCCCAGCATTTT.

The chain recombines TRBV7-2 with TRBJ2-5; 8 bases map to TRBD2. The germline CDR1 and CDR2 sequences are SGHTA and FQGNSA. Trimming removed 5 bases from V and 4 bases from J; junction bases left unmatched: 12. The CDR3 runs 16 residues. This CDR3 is CASSPGSGSAVETQYF. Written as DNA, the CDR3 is TGTGCCAGCAGCCCAGGGAGCGGGAGTGCGGTAGAGACCCAGTACTTC.

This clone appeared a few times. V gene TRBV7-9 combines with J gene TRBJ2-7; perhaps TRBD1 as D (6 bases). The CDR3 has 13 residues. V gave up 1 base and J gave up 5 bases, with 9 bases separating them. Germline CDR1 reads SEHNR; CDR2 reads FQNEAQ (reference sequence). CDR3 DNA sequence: TGTGCCAGCAGCTTAGGTGAGGGGGACGAGCAGTACTTC. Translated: CASSLGEGDEQYF. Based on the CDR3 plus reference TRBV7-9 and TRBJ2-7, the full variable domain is DTGVSQNPRHKITKRGQNVTFRCDPISEHNRLYWYRQTLGQGPEFLTYFQNEAQLEKSRLLSDRFSAERPKGSFSTLEIQRTEQGDSAMYLCASSLGEGDEQYFGPGTRLTVT.

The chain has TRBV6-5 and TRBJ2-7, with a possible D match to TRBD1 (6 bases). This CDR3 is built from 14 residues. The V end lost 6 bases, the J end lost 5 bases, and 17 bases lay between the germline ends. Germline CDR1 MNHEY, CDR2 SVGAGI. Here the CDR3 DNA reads TGTGCCAGCAGACCACAGGGACCGAAAAACGAGCAGTACTTC. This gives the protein CASRPQGPKNEQYF.

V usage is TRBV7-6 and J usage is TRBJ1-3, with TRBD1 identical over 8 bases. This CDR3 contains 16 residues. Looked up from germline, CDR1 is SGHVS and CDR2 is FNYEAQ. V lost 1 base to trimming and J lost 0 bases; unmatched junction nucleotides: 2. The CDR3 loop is CASSLGDRSSGNTIYF. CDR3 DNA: TGTGCCAGCAGCTTAGGGGACAGGAGCTCTGGAAACACCATATATTTT. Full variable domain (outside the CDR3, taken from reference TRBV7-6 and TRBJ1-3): GAGVSQSPRYKVTKRGQDVALRCDPISGHVSLYWYRQALGQGPEFLTYFNYEAQQDKSGLPNDRFSAERPEGSISTLTIQRTEQRDSAMYRCASSLGDRSSGNTIYFGEGSWLTVV.

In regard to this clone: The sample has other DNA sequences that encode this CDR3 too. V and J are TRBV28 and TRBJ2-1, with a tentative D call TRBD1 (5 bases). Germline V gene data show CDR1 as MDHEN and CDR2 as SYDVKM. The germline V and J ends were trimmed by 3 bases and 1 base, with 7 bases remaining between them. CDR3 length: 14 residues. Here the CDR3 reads CASSLSGSYNEQFF. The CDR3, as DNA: TGTGCCAGCAGTTTGTCAGGGTCCTACAATGAGCAGTTCTTC.

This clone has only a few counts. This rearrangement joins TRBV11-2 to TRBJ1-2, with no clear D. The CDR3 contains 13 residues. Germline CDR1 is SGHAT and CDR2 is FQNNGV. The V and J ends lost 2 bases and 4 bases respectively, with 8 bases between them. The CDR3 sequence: CASSLPFRYGYTF. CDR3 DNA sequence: TGTGCCAGCAGCTTACCTTTCCGCTATGGCTACACCTTC.

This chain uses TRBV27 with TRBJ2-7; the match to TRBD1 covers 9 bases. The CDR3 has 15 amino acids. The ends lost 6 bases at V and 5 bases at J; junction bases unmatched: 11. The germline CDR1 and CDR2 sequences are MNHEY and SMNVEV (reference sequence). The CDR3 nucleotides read TGTGCCAGCAGCGACACAGGGGGCGGGTTTCACGAGCAGTACTTC. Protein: CASSDTGGGFHEQYF.

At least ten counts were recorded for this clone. The CDR3 DNA is TGTGCCAGCAGTGAAGAAGCGACCTACGAGCAGTACTTC. It specifies CASSEEATYEQYF. The V call is TRBV6-5, the J call TRBJ2-7, with no clear D. Germline CDR1 reads MNHEY; CDR2 reads SVGAGI. With 5 bases removed from V and 2 bases from J, the gap between germline ends came to 10 bases. The CDR3 length is 13 residues.

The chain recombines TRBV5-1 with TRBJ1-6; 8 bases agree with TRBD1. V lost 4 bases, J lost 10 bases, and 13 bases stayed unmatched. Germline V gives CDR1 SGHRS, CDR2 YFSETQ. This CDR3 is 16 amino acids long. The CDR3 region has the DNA TGCGCCAGCAGCGAATACCCGCAGGGGGCCAGATCACCCCTCCACTTT. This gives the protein CASSEYPQGARSPLHF.

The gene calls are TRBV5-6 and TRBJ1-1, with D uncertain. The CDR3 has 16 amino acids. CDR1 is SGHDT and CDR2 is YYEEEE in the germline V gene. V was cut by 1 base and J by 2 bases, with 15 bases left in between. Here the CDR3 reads CASSLIATLANTEAFF. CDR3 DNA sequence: TGTGCCAGCAGCTTGATAGCGACCCTGGCCAACACTGAAGCTTTCTTT.

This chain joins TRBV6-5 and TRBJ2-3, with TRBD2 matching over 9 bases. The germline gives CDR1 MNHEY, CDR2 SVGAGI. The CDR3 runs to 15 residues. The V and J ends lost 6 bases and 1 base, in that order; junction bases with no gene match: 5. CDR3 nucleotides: TGTGCCAGCAGCCAAGGGACTAGCCGCACAGATACGCAGTATTTT. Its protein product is CASSQGTSRTDTQYF.

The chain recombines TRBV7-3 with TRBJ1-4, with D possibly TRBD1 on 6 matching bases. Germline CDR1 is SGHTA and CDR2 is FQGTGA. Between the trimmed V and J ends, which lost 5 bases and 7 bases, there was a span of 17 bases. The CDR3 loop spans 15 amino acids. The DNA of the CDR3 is TGTGCCAGCAGCGCGACGGGACACAGGACTGAAAAACTGTTTTTT. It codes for CASSATGHRTEKLFF.